These 5 T cell receptor beta chains were all obtained from the same sample, sequenced in a study of blood T cell repertoires in COVID-19. Libraries were prepared by immunoSEQ multiplex PCR; TCRdb keeps only in-frame clonotypes and omits some of them. This sample carries about 50,000 clones, approximately 90% of them seen once, and the ten largest clones take about 10%. The sample consisted of peripheral blood. These receptors were taken from a man aged 50 to 59 with active COVID-19.

The rearrangement links TRBV6-5 to TRBJ1-1, with D uncertain. The CDR3 loop spans 13 amino acids. The germline gives CDR1 MNHEY, CDR2 SVGAGI. Deletions cut 2 bases from V and 1 base from J, with 5 bases between. The CDR3 loop is CASSYTGNTEAFF. The CDR3 nucleotides are TGTGCCAGCAGTTACACCGGGAACACTGAAGCTTTCTTT.

The chain couples TRBV4-1 to TRBJ2-5; TRBD2 matches at 13 bases. Trimming cost V 2 bases and J 4 bases; bases outside gene matches: 7. The CDR3 has 17 amino acids. Germline V gene data show CDR1 as MGHRA and CDR2 as YSYEKL. The CDR3: CASSQRTSGRILETQYF. CDR3 bases: TGCGCCAGCAGCCAAAGGACTAGCGGGAGAATCCTAGAGACCCAGTACTTC.

The genes are TRBV5-1 and TRBJ1-6; TRBD1 is a possible D gene (6 bases). This CDR3 is 14 amino acids long. CDR1 and CDR2 (germline): SGHRS, YFSETQ. Trimming shortened V by 4 bases and J by 6 bases, and 11 bases separated the two germline ends. This CDR3 reads CASSDGQTNSPLHF. The CDR3, as DNA: TGCGCCAGCAGCGATGGACAGACTAATTCACCCCTCCACTTT.

The CDR3 protein is CASSPSSTEKNNEQFF. CDR3 DNA sequence: TGTGCCAGCTCCCCTTCGAGTACCGAGAAGAACAATGAGCAGTTCTTC. The rearrangement joins TRBV18 to TRBJ2-1; unclear D gene. The CDR3 contains 16 residues. Germline CDR1 reads KGHSH; CDR2 reads LQKENI. V lost 6 bases to trimming and J lost 5 bases, with 20 bases between them. The full variable domain, with the rest looked up from reference TRBV18 and TRBJ2-1, is NAGVMQNPRHLVRRRGQEARLRCSPMKGHSHVYWYRQLPEEGLKFMVYLQKENIIDESGMPKERFSAEFPKEGPSILRIQQVVRGDSAAYFCASSPSSTEKNNEQFFGPGTRLTVL.

The rearrangement joins TRBV9 to TRBJ2-5, with 8 bases aligning to TRBD1. Per the germline V gene, CDR1 is SGDLS and CDR2 is YYNGEE. This CDR3 spans 15 amino acids. With V trimmed by 0 bases and J by 5 bases, 6 bases remained unmatched. CDR3 in DNA: TGTGCCAGCAGCGTAGATCCAGGGGGCATCGAGACCCAGTACTTC. Its translation: CASSVDPGGIETQYF.